This T cell receptor (beta chain) was found in a study of blood T cell repertoires in COVID-19. About the research overall: Sample material is recorded as cDNA or gDNA derived from T cells, B-cell-depleted T cells, or PBMCs.

Clones were read by immunoSEQ multiplex PCR, and TCRdb kept only the in-frame ones, dropping some. The sample lists 100,000 to 150,000 clones, approximately 86% occurring once. The J segment lost 1 base and the V segment lost 4 bases, leaving 5 bases of the junction unmatched. CDR1 and CDR2 from the germline V gene are SGHRS and YFSETQ. The CDR3 length is 15 residues. The participants were between about 18 and 90 years old and came from 24 US areas. In assigning cohorts, the study relied on participant-reported clinical history. Recovered status applied to Cohort 3 donors who had two consecutive negative PCRs. It also applied to those with clearance or with symptom resolution.

Sequences were obtained from PBMCs or T cells enriched from blood (not recorded which). The chain employs TRBV5-1 and TRBJ2-3, with 8 nucleotides matching TRBD1. This clonotype was sampled from a woman aged 50 to 60 who had recovered from COVID-19. CDR3 residues: CASSQGQGGTDTQYF. The CDR3, as DNA: TGCGCCAGCAGCCAAGGACAGGGCGGCACAGATACGCAGTATTTT.